This TCR beta chain originates from a study of cytomegalovirus exposure and HLA in healthy donors. Study summary: The same platform was used for the 130 or so validation repertoires as for the 650 to 800 first-cohort repertoires, as reported in a later analysis.

This table comes from immunoSEQ multiplex PCR, and its TCRdb copy is limited to in-frame clones, with some not included. The table has 120,000 or so clones, approximately 91% seen once. Study-wide results and limits: Most TCR sequences showed up rarely, but some public TCRs showed up in many donors. Under in vitro conditions, a few CMV-associated chains were confirmed as specific for CMV antigens.

As regards this clone: Its antigen is unknown.

This TCR derives from a man between 25 and 39 years old in good health and CMV-seronegative. The specimen was PBMCs.

The CDR3 is CASSVLDGGTYNEQFF. The CDR3 DNA sequence: TGTGCCAGCAGCGTATTGGACGGGGGAACCTACAATGAGCAGTTCTTC. The rearrangement joins TRBV9 to TRBJ2-1; perhaps TRBD2 as D (6 bases). The V gene lost 1 base and the J gene lost 2 bases, with 13 bases spanning the gap. Germline CDR1 is SGDLS and CDR2 is YYNGEE. This CDR3 contains 16 residues.